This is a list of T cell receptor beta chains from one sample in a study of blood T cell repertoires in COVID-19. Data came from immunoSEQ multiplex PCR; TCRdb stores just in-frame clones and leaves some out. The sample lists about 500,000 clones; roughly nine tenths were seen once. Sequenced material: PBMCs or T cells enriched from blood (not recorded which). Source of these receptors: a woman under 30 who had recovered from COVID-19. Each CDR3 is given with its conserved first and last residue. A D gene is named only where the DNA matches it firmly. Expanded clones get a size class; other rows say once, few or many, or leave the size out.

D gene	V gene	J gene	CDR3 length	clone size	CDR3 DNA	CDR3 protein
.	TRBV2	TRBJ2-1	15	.	TGTGCCAGCAGTATACAGGGAACCTCCTACAATGAGCAGTTCTTC	CASSIQGTSYNEQFF
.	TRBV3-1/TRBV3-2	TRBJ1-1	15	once	TGTGCCAGCAGCCCCATACCCGACAGCCCTCCTGAAGCTTTCTTT	CASSPIPDSPPEAFF
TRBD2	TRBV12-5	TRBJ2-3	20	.	TGTGCTAGTGGTTTGGCACCCCGTTCTTTAGCGGGGGGCCACGGAGATACGCAGTATTTT	CASGLAPRSLAGGHGDTQYF
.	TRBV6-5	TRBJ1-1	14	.	TGTGCCAGCAGACGAATGCCCACAGGCACTGAAGCTTTCTTT	CASRRMPTGTEAFF
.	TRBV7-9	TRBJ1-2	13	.	TGTGCCAGCAGCTTAGATCTCACAGGGGGCTACACCTTC	CASSLDLTGGYTF
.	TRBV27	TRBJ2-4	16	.	TGTGCCAGCAGTTTGGGGCAGGAACTAGCCAAAAACATTCAGTACTTC	CASSLGQELAKNIQYF
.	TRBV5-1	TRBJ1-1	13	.	TGCGCCAGCAGGCCGCGTCTAAACACTGAAGCTTTCTTT	CASRPRLNTEAFF
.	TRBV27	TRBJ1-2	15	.	TGTGCCAGCAGTTTTTCCGGTGCTACTAACTATGGCTACACCTTC	CASSFSGATNYGYTF
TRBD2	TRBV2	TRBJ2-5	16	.	TGTGCCAGCAGTCCAGTTAGCGGGGGACCCCAAGAGACCCAGTACTTC	CASSPVSGGPQETQYF
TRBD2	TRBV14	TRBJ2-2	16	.	TGTGCCAGCAGCCCCTTAGCGGGGGGGGACACCGGGGAGCTGTTTTTT	CASSPLAGGDTGELFF
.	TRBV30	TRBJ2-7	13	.	TGTGCCTGGAGTTCGAACAGAATGACCGAGCAGTACTTC	CAWSSNRMTEQYF
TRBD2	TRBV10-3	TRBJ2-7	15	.	TGTGCCACCAGAGCTAGCGGGGGCCTCTCCTACGAGCAGTACTTC	CATRASGGLSYEQYF
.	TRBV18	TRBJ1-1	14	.	TGTGCCAGCTCACCGGAGGCCACCTACACTGAAGCTTTCTTT	CASSPEATYTEAFF
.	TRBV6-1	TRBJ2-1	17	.	TGTGCCAGCAGTGAAAGTGAGGGCAGTCTCCCCTTCAATGAGCAGTTCTTC	CASSESEGSLPFNEQFF
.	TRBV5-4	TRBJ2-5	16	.	TGTGCCAGCAGCCCGGCTCTCGGGTTAGCGGAAGAGACCCAGTACTTC	CASSPALGLAEETQYF
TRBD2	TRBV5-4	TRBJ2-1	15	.	TGTGCCAGCAGCTTGCGGGGGGGGACCTACAATGAGCAGTTCTTC	CASSLRGGTYNEQFF
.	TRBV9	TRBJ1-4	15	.	TGTGCCAGCGGCCCCGATCCTGCAACTAATGAAAAACTGTTTTTT	CASGPDPATNEKLFF
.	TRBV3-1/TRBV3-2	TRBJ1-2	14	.	TGTGCCAGCAGCCAAGATCTTAGTGGGGCTGGCTACACCTTC	CASSQDLSGAGYTF
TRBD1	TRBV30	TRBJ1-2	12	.	TGTGCCTGCCTGGACAGGGGGGCTGGCTACACCTTC	CACLDRGAGYTF
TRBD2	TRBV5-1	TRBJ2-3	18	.	TGCGCCAGCAGCTTAAGGACTAGCGCGACTTTTAGCACAGATACGCAGTATTTT	CASSLRTSATFSTDTQYF
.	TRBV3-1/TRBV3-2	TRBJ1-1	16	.	TGTGCCAGCAGCCAAGGGGACAATGGAAGGGGGACTGAAGCTTTCTTT	CASSQGDNGRGTEAFF
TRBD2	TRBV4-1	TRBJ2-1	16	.	TGCGCCAGCAGCCAGGTAGCGGGCCACTCCTACAATGAGCAGTTCTTC	CASSQVAGHSYNEQFF
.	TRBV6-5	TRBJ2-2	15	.	TGTGCCAGCAGTTACGTGCCAGGGGACACCGGGGAGCTGTTTTTT	CASSYVPGDTGELFF
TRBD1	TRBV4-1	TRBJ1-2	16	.	TGCGCCAGCAGCCGACCAGGACAGGGGTCCGGCTATGGCTACACCTTC	CASSRPGQGSGYGYTF
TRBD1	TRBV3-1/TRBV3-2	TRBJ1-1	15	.	TGTGCCAGCAGGCACTACAGGGGCGGGAACACTGAAGCTTTCTTT	CASRHYRGGNTEAFF
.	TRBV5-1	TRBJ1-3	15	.	TGCGCCAGCAGCTTGGACAGCCTCTCTGGAAACACCATATATTTT	CASSLDSLSGNTIYF
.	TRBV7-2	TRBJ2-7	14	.	TGTGCCAGCAGCATGAGACTGGTCTCCTACGAGCAGTACTTC	CASSMRLVSYEQYF
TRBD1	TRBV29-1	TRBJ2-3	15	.	TGCAGCGTTATCCCAAGCAGGGGGATCACAGATACGCAGTATTTT	CSVIPSRGITDTQYF
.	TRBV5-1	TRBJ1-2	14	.	TGCGCCAGCAGCTTCTACGACGGAGACTATGGCTACACCTTC	CASSFYDGDYGYTF
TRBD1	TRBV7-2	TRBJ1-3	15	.	TGTGCCAGCAGCAATACAGGGGAATCTGGAAACACCATATATTTT	CASSNTGESGNTIYF
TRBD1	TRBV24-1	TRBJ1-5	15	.	TGTGCCACCCGAGATCCAACAGGGGTGGGGCAGCCCCAGCATTTT	CATRDPTGVGQPQHF
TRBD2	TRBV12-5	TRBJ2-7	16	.	TGTGCTAGTGGTCTGGTAGCGGGGAGATTTTCCTACGAGCAGTACTTC	CASGLVAGRFSYEQYF
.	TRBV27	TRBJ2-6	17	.	TGTGCCAGCAGTTCGATATCTCCAGTCTCTGGGGCCAACGTCCTGACTTTC	CASSSISPVSGANVLTF
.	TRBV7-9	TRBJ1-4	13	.	TGTGCCAGCAGCTTCCGCGCGGGAGAAAAACTGTTTTTT	CASSFRAGEKLFF
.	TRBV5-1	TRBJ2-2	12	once	TGCGCCAGCTTTTGGGAGGCCGGGGAGCTGTTTTTT	CASFWEAGELFF
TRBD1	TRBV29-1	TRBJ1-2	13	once	TGCAGCGTGTGGGGGACAGGGGACTATGGCTACACCTTC	CSVWGTGDYGYTF
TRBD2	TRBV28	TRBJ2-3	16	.	TGTGCCAGCAGTTCGGAGCGGGGGTCTACCACAGATACGCAGTATTTT	CASSSERGSTTDTQYF
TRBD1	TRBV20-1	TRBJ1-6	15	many	TGCAGTGCTAGTCTCCCCGGACAGGATAATTCACCCCTCCACTTT	CSASLPGQDNSPLHF
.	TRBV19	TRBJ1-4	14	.	TGTGCCAGTAGTACATCGACCGGGGGTGAAAAACTGTTTTTT	CASSTSTGGEKLFF
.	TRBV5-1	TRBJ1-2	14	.	TGCGCCAGCAGCTTGGATACAGGAGCCAAGGGCTACACCTTC	CASSLDTGAKGYTF
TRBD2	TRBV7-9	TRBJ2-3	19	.	TGTGCCAGCAGCTTAGCCCGGACTAGCCAATTAGGGGATAAAGATACGCAGTATTTT	CASSLARTSQLGDKDTQYF
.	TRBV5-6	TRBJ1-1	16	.	TGTGCCAGCAGCTTAGGTCAGGGTTTCATGAACACTGAAGCTTTCTTT	CASSLGQGFMNTEAFF
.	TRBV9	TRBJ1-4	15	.	TGTGCCAGCAGCGGGAAGACAGGAACTAATGAAAAACTGTTTTTT	CASSGKTGTNEKLFF
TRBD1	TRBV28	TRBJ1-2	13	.	TGTGCCAGCAGGACAGGGGGCACGGATGGCTACACCTTC	CASRTGGTDGYTF
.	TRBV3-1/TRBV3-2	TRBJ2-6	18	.	TGTGCCAGCAGCCAGAACATGGACAGTCTTCTCGGGGCCAACGTCCTGACTTTC	CASSQNMDSLLGANVLTF
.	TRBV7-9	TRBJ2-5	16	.	TGTGCCAGCAGCTTAAAAAATTTGGACAGCCAAGAGACCCAGTACTTC	CASSLKNLDSQETQYF
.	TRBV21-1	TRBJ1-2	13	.	TGTGCCAGCCCCAAACTCAACTATTCAGGCTACACCTTC	CASPKLNYSGYTF
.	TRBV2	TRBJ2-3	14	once	TGTGCCAGCAGTGTACCGGTGAGCACAGATACGCAGTATTTT	CASSVPVSTDTQYF
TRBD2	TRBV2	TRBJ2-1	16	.	TGTGCCAGCAGTCCCACCTTAGCGGGGGGGCTAGATGAGCAGTTCTTC	CASSPTLAGGLDEQFF
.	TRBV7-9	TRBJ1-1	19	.	TGTGCCAGCAGCCCGAACCCCTGGGACGGTGTTCTAGGGGGCACTGAAGCTTTCTTT	CASSPNPWDGVLGGTEAFF
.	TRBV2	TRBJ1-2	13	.	TGTGCCAGCATCGGACAGTCTAACTATGGCTACACCTTC	CASIGQSNYGYTF
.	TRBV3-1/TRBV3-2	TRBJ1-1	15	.	TGTGCCAGCAGCCAAGAAGGGGGGGTGAACACTGAAGCTTTCTTT	CASSQEGGVNTEAFF
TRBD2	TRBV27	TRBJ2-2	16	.	TGTGCCAGCAGGCGCACTAGCGGGGGGTCCACCGGGGAGCTGTTTTTT	CASRRTSGGSTGELFF
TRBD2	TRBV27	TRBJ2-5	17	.	TGTGCCAGCAGTTGGATGAAAGGACTAGCGGGGGGGGAGACCCAGTACTTC	CASSWMKGLAGGETQYF
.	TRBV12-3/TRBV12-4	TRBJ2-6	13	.	TGTGCCAGCATCGTCTCTGGGGCCAACGTCCTGACTTTC	CASIVSGANVLTF
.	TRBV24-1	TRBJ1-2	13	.	TGTGCCACCAGTGCCCCCTCAGGGAATGGCTACACCTTC	CATSAPSGNGYTF
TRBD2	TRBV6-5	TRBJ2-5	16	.	TGTGCCAGCAGTTTACAACGGGGGGGATCCCAAGAGACCCAGTACTTC	CASSLQRGGSQETQYF
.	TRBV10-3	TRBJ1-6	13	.	TGTGCCATCACCCCATTACCAGGTTCACCCCTCCACTTT	CAITPLPGSPLHF
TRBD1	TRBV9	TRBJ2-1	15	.	TGTGCCAGCAGCCCTGGGCAGGGGGCGCCTCGTGAGCAGTTCTTC	CASSPGQGAPREQFF